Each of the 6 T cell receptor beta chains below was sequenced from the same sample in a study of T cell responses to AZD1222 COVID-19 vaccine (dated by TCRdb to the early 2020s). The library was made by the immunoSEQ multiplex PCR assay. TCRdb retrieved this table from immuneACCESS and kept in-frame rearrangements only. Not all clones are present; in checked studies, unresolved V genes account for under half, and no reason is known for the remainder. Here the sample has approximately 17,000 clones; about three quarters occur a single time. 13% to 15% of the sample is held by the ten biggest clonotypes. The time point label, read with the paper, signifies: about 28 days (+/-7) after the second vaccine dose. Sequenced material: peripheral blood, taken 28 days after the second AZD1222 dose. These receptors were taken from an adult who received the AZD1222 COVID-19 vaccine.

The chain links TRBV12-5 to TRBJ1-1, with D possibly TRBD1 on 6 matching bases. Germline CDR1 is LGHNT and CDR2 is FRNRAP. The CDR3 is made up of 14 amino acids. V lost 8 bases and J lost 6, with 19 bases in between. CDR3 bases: TGTGCTAGTAGAAACTCCCAGGGGCACCCTGAAGCTTTCTTT. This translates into CASRNSQGHPEAFF.

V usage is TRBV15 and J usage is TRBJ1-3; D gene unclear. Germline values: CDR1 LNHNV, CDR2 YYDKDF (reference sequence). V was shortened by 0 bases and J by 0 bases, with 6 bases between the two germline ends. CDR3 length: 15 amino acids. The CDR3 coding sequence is TGTGCCACCAGCAGAGACAGGACCTCTGGAAACACCATATATTTT. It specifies CATSRDRTSGNTIYF.

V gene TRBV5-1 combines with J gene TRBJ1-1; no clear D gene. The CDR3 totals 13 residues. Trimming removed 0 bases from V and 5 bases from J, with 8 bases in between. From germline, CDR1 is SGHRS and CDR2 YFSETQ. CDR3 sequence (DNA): TGCGCCAGCAGCTTGGCCCAAGGAACTGAAGCTTTCTTT. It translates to CASSLAQGTEAFF. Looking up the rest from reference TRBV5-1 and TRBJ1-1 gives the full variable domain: KAGVTQTPRYLIKTRGQQVTLSCSPISGHRSVSWYQQTPGQGLQFLFEYFSETQRNKGNFPGRFSGRQFSNSRSEMNVSTLELGDSALYLCASSLAQGTEAFFGQGTRLTVV.

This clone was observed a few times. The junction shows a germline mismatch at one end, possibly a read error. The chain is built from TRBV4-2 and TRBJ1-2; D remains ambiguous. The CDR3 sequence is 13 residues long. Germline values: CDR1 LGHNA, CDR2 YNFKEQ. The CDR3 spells CASSQDADSYPAF. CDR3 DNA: TGTGCCAGCAGCCAAGATGCTGACTCCTATCCAGCCTTC.

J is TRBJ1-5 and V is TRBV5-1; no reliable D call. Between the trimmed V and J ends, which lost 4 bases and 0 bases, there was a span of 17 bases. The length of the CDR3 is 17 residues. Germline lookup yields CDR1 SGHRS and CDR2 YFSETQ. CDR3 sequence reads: CASSNQPQTDSNQPQHF. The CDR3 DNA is TGCGCCAGCAGCAACCAACCCCAGACGGATAGCAATCAGCCCCAGCATTTT. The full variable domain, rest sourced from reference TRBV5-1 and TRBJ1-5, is KAGVTQTPRYLIKTRGQQVTLSCSPISGHRSVSWYQQTPGQGLQFLFEYFSETQRNKGNFPGRFSGRQFSNSRSEMNVSTLELGDSALYLCASSNQPQTDSNQPQHFGDGTRLSIL.

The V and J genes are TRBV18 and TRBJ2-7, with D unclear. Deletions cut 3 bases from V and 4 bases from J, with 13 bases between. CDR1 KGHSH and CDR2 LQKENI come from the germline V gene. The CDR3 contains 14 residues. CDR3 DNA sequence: TGTGCCAGCTCACCGTCGCGGAACTTATACGAGCAGTACTTC. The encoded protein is CASSPSRNLYEQYF.